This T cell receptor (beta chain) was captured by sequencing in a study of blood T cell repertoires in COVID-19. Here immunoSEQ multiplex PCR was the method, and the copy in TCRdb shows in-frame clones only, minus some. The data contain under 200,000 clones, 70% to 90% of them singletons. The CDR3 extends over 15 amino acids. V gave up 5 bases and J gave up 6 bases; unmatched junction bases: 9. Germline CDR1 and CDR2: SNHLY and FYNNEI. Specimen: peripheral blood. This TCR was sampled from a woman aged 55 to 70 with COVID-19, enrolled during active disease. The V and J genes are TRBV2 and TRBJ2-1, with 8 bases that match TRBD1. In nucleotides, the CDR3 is TGTGCCAGCAGTCCAATTACCGGACAGGGCAATGAGCAGTTCTTC. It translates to CASSPITGQGNEQFF.